The 17 T cell receptor beta chains presented below share a single source sample, sequenced in a study of graft-versus-host responses after intestinal transplantation. TCRdb's copy holds only in-frame clones and misses some; the assay was immunoSEQ multiplex PCR. The data contain approximately 99,000 clones, 85% to 95% of them singletons. No antigens are known for them. The sequences come from unstimulated CD8+ T cells sorted from spleen or lymph node cells, collected before transplant. All receptors derive from a human donor who was the organ donor for an intestinal transplant.

This clone showed up just once. The rearrangement links TRBV18 to TRBJ1-3; D is ambiguous. The CDR3 loop spans 17 amino acids. CDR1 KGHSH and CDR2 LQKENI come from the germline V gene. Trimming shortened V by 3 bases and J by 4 bases, and 19 bases separated the two germline ends. This CDR3 reads CASSPGRKEGGGNTIYF. The CDR3 region has the DNA TGTGCCAGCTCACCGGGCAGAAAAGAAGGAGGGGGAAACACCATATATTTT.

This rearrangement joins TRBV11-2 to TRBJ2-3; D unresolved. There are 15 residues in the CDR3. From germline, CDR1 is SGHAT and CDR2 FQNNGV. V was pared by 1 base and J by 4 bases, with 12 bases between. The CDR3 bases are TGTGCCAGCAGCTTAGGTGGTACCCGAGCAGATACGCAGTATTTT. Translated: CASSLGGTRADTQYF. The full variable domain, rest sourced from reference TRBV11-2 and TRBJ2-3, is EAGVAQSPRYKIIEKRQSVAFWCNPISGHATLYWYQQILGQGPKLLIQFQNNGVVDDSQLPKDRFSAERLKGVDSTLKIQPAKLEDSAVYLCASSLGGTRADTQYFGPGTRLTVL.

This rearrangement joins TRBV21-1 to TRBJ2-4; TRBD2, the table's D call, was not compared with the DNA. TRBV21-1 counts as a pseudogene. The CDR3 loop spans 19 amino acids. DNA for the CDR3: TGTGCCAGCAGCAAAGAGGTGGGACTAGCGGCTGCAGCCAAAAACATTCAGTACTTC. This sequence encodes CASSKEVGLAAAAKNIQYF.

This clone appeared once. The genes are TRBV5-6 and TRBJ2-3, with 10 bases that match TRBD2. Germline loops: CDR1 SGHDT, CDR2 YYEEEE. With 2 bases clipped from V and 7 bases from J, the junction kept 19 bases outside the gene matches. This CDR3 has 19 residues. CDR3 sequence reads: CASSLGWRLAGAPWNTQYF. In DNA, the CDR3 is TGTGCCAGCAGCTTAGGTTGGAGGCTAGCGGGGGCTCCTTGGAATACGCAGTATTTT.

The chain is built from TRBV4-1 and TRBJ1-2; 10 bases align to TRBD1. V was clipped by 1 base and J by 6 bases; unmatched bases: 8. Germline V lookup: CDR1 MGHRA, CDR2 YSYEKL. This CDR3 region has 16 residues. The CDR3, as DNA: TGCGCCAGCAGCCAAGTTGGGACAGGGGAGGTCGATGGCTACACCTTC. Protein sequence: CASSQVGTGEVDGYTF.

This sequence joins TRBV10-3 and TRBJ1-1, with 8 bases fitting TRBD1. The V gene's germline CDR1 is ENHRY and CDR2 SYGVKD. CDR3 size: 17 residues. Unmatched junction bases numbered 12, after V lost 6 bases and J lost 0 bases. The CDR3 bases are TGTGCCATCAGGACCGGGACAGGAGTTATCATGAACACTGAAGCTTTCTTT. Translated, it gives CAIRTGTGVIMNTEAFF.

V is TRBV6-5 and J is TRBJ2-7; D possibly corresponds to TRBD2 (7 bases). V lost 1 base and J lost 6, with 19 bases in between. CDR1 is MNHEY and CDR2 is SVGAGI in the germline V gene. This CDR3 is 16 amino acids long. CDR3 protein: CASSYLSGRGIGEQYF. In nucleotides, the CDR3 is TGTGCCAGCAGTTACTTATCGGGGAGGGGGATTGGCGAGCAGTACTTC.

This sequence joins TRBV27 and TRBJ2-1, with TRBD1 matching 7 bases. This CDR3 has 17 amino acids. CDR1 is MNHEY, CDR2 SMNVEV, per germline (reference sequence). V shed 3 bases, J shed 5 bases, and the junction held 13 bases outside the gene matches. Here the CDR3 reads CASSLGQTALVDNEQFF. The CDR3 bases are TGTGCCAGCAGTTTGGGACAGACTGCTTTGGTTGACAATGAGCAGTTCTTC.

The gene calls are TRBV28 and TRBJ1-6, with 7 nucleotides matching TRBD1. Germline CDR1 is MDHEN and CDR2 is SYDVKM. There are 19 residues in the CDR3. Trimming at V came to 5 bases and at J to 0 bases, leaving 13 bases not matched to a gene. The CDR3 sequence: CASSLLIDRVGSYNSPLHF. As DNA, the CDR3 is TGTGCCAGCAGTCTCCTCATCGACAGGGTGGGCTCCTATAATTCACCCCTCCACTTT.

V is TRBV5-6 and J is TRBJ1-2; D is unresolved. The CDR3 runs to 14 residues. Trimming shortened V by 2 bases and J by 5 bases, and 13 bases separated the two germline ends. Germline CDR1 SGHDT, CDR2 YYEEEE. CDR3 sequence reads: CASSFFDKGYGYTF. As DNA, the CDR3 is TGTGCCAGCAGCTTTTTCGACAAAGGTTATGGCTACACCTTC.

The chain combines TRBV28 with TRBJ1-2; D is possibly TRBD1 (5 bases). CDR1 is MDHEN and CDR2 is SYDVKM in the germline V gene. V was shortened by 1 base and J by 12 bases, with 24 bases between the two germline ends. The CDR3 has 16 amino acids. CDR3 residues: CASSLFLTMEGKGDTF. The CDR3, as DNA: TGTGCCAGCAGTTTATTCCTTACGATGGAGGGGAAAGGGGACACCTTC.

The V gene is TRBV28, the J gene TRBJ2-1, with 13 bases aligning to TRBD2. The ends lost 4 bases at V and 3 bases at J; junction bases unmatched: 15. The germline V gene encodes CDR1 MDHEN and CDR2 SYDVKM. The length of the CDR3 is 20 residues. In DNA, the CDR3 is TGTGCCAGCAGTTCTCTAAACTCCGGGACTAGCGGGATATACTACAATGAGCAGTTCTTC. Translating it yields CASSSLNSGTSGIYYNEQFF. Variable domain in full (rest from reference TRBV28 and TRBJ2-1): DVKVTQSSRYLVKRTGEKVFLECVQDMDHENMFWYRQDPGLGLRLIYFSYDVKMKEKGDIPEGYSVSREKKERFSLILESASTNQTSMYLCASSSLNSGTSGIYYNEQFFGPGTRLTVL.

This chain joins TRBV7-9 and TRBJ2-7; 9 bases map to TRBD1. Per the germline V gene, CDR1 is SEHNR and CDR2 is FQNEAQ (reference sequence). The CDR3 is 15 amino acids. The V and J ends lost 5 bases and 2 bases, in that order; junction bases with no gene match: 7. The CDR3 region is CASSPDRGNPYEQYF. The CDR3 DNA sequence: TGTGCCAGCAGCCCCGACAGGGGGAATCCCTACGAGCAGTACTTC.

The gene calls are TRBV30 and TRBJ2-7, with TRBD1 as a possible D gene (6 bases). This CDR3 contains 14 residues. Looked up from germline, CDR1 is GTSNPN and CDR2 is SVGIG (reference sequence). The V end lost 4 bases, the J end lost 2 bases, and 15 bases lay between the germline ends. This CDR3 reads CAWTRTGNPYEQYF. The CDR3 DNA is TGTGCCTGGACCCGAACAGGGAACCCCTACGAGCAGTACTTC.

This sequence joins TRBV21-1 and TRBJ1-1; TRBD1 reflects the table's D call only, with no check against the DNA. TRBV21-1 is a listed pseudogene. The CDR3 is made up of 17 amino acids. This chain's CDR3 is CASSKAQGQGWNTEAFF. DNA for the CDR3: TGTGCCAGCAGCAAAGCGCAGGGACAGGGATGGAACACTGAAGCTTTCTTT.

In the case of this clone: Compared with germline, one end of the junction differs, possibly owing to a read error. The V call is TRBV7-7, the J call TRBJ2-3, with 8 positions matching TRBD1. The CDR3 is 14 amino acids. Germline CDR1 is SSHAT and CDR2 is FNYEAQ (reference sequence). The CDR3, as DNA: TGTGCTAGCAGCTTAGGGCAGGGGGCCAATACGCAGTATTTT. This codes for CASSLGQGANTQYF. The full variable domain, with the rest looked up from reference TRBV7-7 and TRBJ2-3, is GAGVSQSPRYKVTKRGQDVTLRCDPISSHATLYWYQQALGQGPEFLTYFNYEAQPDKSGLPSDRFSAERPEGSISTLTIQRTEQRDSAMYRCASSLGQGANTQYFGPGTRLTVL.

This chain joins TRBV5-6 and TRBJ1-2; 7 nucleotides line up with TRBD1. V lost 2 bases, J lost 3 bases, and 7 bases stayed unmatched. The germline V gene has CDR1 SGHDT and CDR2 YYEEEE. This CDR3 region has 15 residues. CDR3 sequence reads: CASSLEGGPYYGYTF. The CDR3 DNA is TGTGCCAGCAGCTTAGAAGGGGGCCCCTACTATGGCTACACCTTC.